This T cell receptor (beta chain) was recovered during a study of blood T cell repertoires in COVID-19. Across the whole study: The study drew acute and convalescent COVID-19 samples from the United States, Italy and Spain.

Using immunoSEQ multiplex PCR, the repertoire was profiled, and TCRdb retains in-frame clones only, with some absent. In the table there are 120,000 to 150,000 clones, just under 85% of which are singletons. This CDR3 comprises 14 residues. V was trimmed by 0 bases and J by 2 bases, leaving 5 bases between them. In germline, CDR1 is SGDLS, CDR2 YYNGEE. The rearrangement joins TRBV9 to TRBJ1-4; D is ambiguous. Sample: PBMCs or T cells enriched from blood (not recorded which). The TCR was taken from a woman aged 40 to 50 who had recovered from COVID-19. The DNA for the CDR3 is TGTGCCAGCAGCGTAGCCAGTACTAATGAAAAACTGTTTTTT. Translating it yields CASSVASTNEKLFF.